A selection of T cell receptor beta chains follows, all from one sample in a study of cytomegalovirus exposure and HLA in healthy donors. Sequenced by immunoSEQ multiplex PCR; TCRdb stores in-frame clones only, minus some. This sample yields approximately 100,000 clones, of which 64% are seen a single time; roughly 3% belongs to the top ten. The sample taken for sequencing was PBMCs. These receptors originate from a man in his fifties or sixties in good health and CMV-seronegative. Both conserved end residues are part of each CDR3. A D gene is named only where the DNA matches it firmly. Where a row states a size, it is once, few, many or the class of an expanded clone; other rows omit it.

clone_size j_call v_call d_call cdr3_aa cdr3_nt
. TRBJ2-1 TRBV2 TRBD2 CASSRTSGLAINEQFF TGTGCCAGCAGTAGAACTTCGGGACTAGCGATAAATGAGCAGTTCTTC
. TRBJ2-7 TRBV11-2 TRBD1 CASRGTGTGRSYEQYF TGTGCCAGCAGGGGGACCGGGACAGGGCGGTCCTACGAGCAGTACTTC
. TRBJ1-2 TRBV4-1 . CASSQRTVSNGYTF TGCGCCAGCAGCCAGAGGACAGTTTCAAATGGCTACACCTTC
. TRBJ2-1 TRBV15 TRBD2 CATSSWREGYNEQFF TGTGCCACCAGCAGTTGGCGGGAGGGGTACAATGAGCAGTTCTTC
. TRBJ1-5 TRBV27 . CASSLNQPQHF TGTGCCAGCAGTCTCAATCAGCCCCAGCATTTT
. TRBJ1-5 TRBV28 . CASNSGPNSNQPQHF TGTGCCAGCAATTCAGGCCCTAATAGCAATCAGCCCCAGCATTTT
. TRBJ1-1 TRBV28 . CASGGGYVTEAFF TGTGCCAGCGGGGGGGGGTATGTCACTGAAGCTTTCTTT
. TRBJ1-2 TRBV4-1 . CASSQSGFGYTF TGCGCCAGCAGCCAATCGGGATTTGGCTACACCTTC
. TRBJ2-7 TRBV29-1 . CSVETDTNYEQYF TGCAGCGTTGAAACGGACACTAACTACGAGCAGTACTTC
. TRBJ1-3 TRBV30 . CAWSRGILIGGNTIYF TGTGCCTGGAGTAGGGGGATATTAATCGGAGGAAACACCATATATTTT
few TRBJ2-1 TRBV10-3 TRBD2 CAIGKTSGGDINEQFF TGTGCCATCGGGAAAACTAGCGGGGGGGATATCAATGAGCAGTTCTTC
medium-sized TRBJ1-5 TRBV21-1 . CASSARSYQPQHF TGTGCCAGCAGCGCTCGGAGTTATCAGCCCCAGCATTTT
. TRBJ2-6 TRBV19 . CASSMASSGANVLTF TGTGCCAGTAGTATGGCTTCCTCTGGGGCCAACGTCCTGACTTTC
once TRBJ1-5 TRBV10-3 TRBD1 CAISAKEQGARDQPQHF TGTGCCATCAGTGCAAAAGAACAGGGGGCTAGGGATCAGCCCCAGCATTTT
. TRBJ1-4 TRBV19 . CASRKYRVGREKLFF TGTGCCAGTAGAAAATACAGGGTTGGTAGAGAAAAACTGTTTTTT
few TRBJ1-4 TRBV28 . CASCSVGEKLFF TGTGCCAGCTGCTCGGTCGGGGAAAAACTGTTTTTT
. TRBJ2-3 TRBV9 TRBD2 CASSVATTSGGRTDTQYF TGTGCCAGCAGCGTAGCTACGACTAGCGGGGGCCGCACAGATACGCAGTATTTT
. TRBJ1-6 TRBV2 . CASSEERSTSSPLHF TGTGCCAGCAGTGAAGAACGGAGTACTAGCTCACCCCTCCACTTT
. TRBJ2-5 TRBV6-6 . CASSYVAGQVTQYF TGTGCCAGCAGTTACGTGGCAGGGCAGGTGACCCAGTACTTC
. TRBJ2-7 TRBV7-9 TRBD2 CSSSSPLSGRVYEQYF TGTTCCAGCAGCTCCCCCCTGAGCGGGAGGGTCTACGAGCAGTACTTC
. TRBJ2-4 TRBV2 TRBD2 CASSGGTSGLKDIQYF TGTGCCAGCAGTGGGGGGACTAGCGGGTTGAAGGACATTCAGTACTTC
. TRBJ2-5 TRBV2 TRBD1 CASRQDRGLQETQYF TGTGCCAGCAGGCAAGACAGGGGCCTCCAAGAGACCCAGTACTTC
. TRBJ2-1 TRBV9 . CASSVATSSYNEQFF TGTGCCAGCAGCGTAGCTACTAGCTCCTACAATGAGCAGTTCTTC
. TRBJ2-5 TRBV25-1 . CASMSGGETQYF TGTGCCAGCATGTCCGGGGGAGAGACCCAGTACTTC
. TRBJ2-3 TRBV6-5 . CASSYGGAGTDTQYF TGTGCCAGCAGTTACGGGGGGGCGGGCACAGATACGCAGTATTTT
. TRBJ1-5 TRBV29-1 . CSVEEFGQPQHF TGCAGCGTTGAAGAGTTCGGTCAGCCCCAGCATTTT
few TRBJ1-2 TRBV29-1 TRBD1 CSAQTGLGGYTF TGCAGCGCCCAGACAGGGCTCGGTGGCTACACCTTC
. TRBJ2-7 TRBV13 . CASSRAGGHRPYEQYF TGTGCCAGCAGCCGAGCCGGGGGGCACAGGCCCTACGAGCAGTACTTC
once TRBJ1-5 TRBV27 TRBD1 CASSPTGVGEPQHF TGTGCCAGCAGTCCTACAGGGGTGGGGGAACCCCAGCATTTT
. TRBJ2-5 TRBV19 TRBD2 CASSPGGQIQETQYF TGTGCCAGTAGCCCGGGGGGGCAGATCCAAGAGACCCAGTACTTC
once TRBJ2-7 TRBV11-2 TRBD2 CASSLRGGFGSYEQYF TGTGCCAGCAGCCTACGGGGGGGATTCGGCTCCTACGAGCAGTACTTC